One sample yielded the 5 T cell receptor beta chains listed below, sequenced in a study of blood T cell repertoires in COVID-19. Measured with immunoSEQ multiplex PCR; TCRdb has only the in-frame clones, and not every one. The top ten clones hold approximately 15% of a sample with fewer than 130,000 clones, approximately 85% of them seen once. Material for sequencing was peripheral blood. All receptors come from a woman between 55 and 75 years old with acute or convalescent COVID-19.

The chain joins TRBV7-3 to TRBJ2-1, with a weak D call TRBD1 (6 bases). The CDR3 runs 17 residues. V dropped 5 bases and J dropped 2 bases, with 19 bases sitting between them. Germline CDR1 and CDR2: SGHTA and FQGTGA. CDR3 amino acids: CASSRTGRGVAYNEQFF. CDR3 in DNA: TGTGCCAGCAGCCGAACAGGGAGAGGGGTGGCCTACAATGAGCAGTTCTTC.

The rearrangement links TRBV11-2 to TRBJ1-3, with TRBD1 identical over 8 bases. CDR1 is SGHAT and CDR2 is FQNNGV in the germline V gene. CDR3 length equals 15 residues. J gave up 0 bases and V 5 bases, and 3 bases lay outside the gene matches. CDR3 in DNA: TGTGCCAGCAGCCGGGACAGGAGCTCTGGAAACACCATATATTTT. This codes for CASSRDRSSGNTIYF.

V gene TRBV30 combines with J gene TRBJ1-5, with TRBD1 identical over 9 bases. CDR1 GTSNPN and CDR2 SVGIG come from the germline V gene (reference sequence). J was trimmed by 2 bases and V by 5 bases; bases with no gene match: 1. The CDR3 extends over 13 amino acids. The CDR3, as DNA: TGTGCCTGGGGGGACAGGGGCAATCAGCCCCAGCATTTT. This codes for CAWGDRGNQPQHF.

The rearrangement joins TRBV5-6 to TRBJ2-7; TRBD1 matches at 7 bases. There are 12 residues in the CDR3. Germline V lookup: CDR1 SGHDT, CDR2 YYEEEE. Germline trimming cut 3 bases from V and 5 bases from J; bases unmatched to any gene: 2. This CDR3 reads CASSSGQDEQYF. CDR3 DNA: TGTGCCAGCAGCTCCGGACAGGACGAGCAGTACTTC.

This sequence joins TRBV6-5 and TRBJ2-1; possible D gene TRBD2, 6 bases. The V gene's germline CDR1 is MNHEY and CDR2 SVGAGI. The length of the CDR3 is 15 residues. V dropped 7 bases and J dropped 5 bases, with 18 bases sitting between them. The CDR3, as DNA: TGTGCCAGCACCCCCGCGTTGGGGGGAGACAATGAGCAGTTCTTC. It codes for CASTPALGGDNEQFF.